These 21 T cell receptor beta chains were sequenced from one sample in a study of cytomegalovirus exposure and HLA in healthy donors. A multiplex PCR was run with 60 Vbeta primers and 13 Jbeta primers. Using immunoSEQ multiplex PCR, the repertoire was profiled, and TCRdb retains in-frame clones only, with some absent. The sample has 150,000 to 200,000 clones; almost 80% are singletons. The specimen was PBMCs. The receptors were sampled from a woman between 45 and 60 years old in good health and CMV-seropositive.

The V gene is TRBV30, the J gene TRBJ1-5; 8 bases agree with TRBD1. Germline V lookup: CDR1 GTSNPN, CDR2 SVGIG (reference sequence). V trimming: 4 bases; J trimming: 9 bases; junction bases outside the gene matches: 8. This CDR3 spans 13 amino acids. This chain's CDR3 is CAWTPTGGGPQHF. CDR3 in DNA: TGTGCCTGGACACCAACAGGGGGAGGGCCCCAGCATTTT.

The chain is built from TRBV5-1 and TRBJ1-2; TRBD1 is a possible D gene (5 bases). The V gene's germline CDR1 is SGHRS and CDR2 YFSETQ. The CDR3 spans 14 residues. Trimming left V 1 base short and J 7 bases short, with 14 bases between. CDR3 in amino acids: CASSLSPRDRGYTF. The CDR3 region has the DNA TGCGCCAGCAGCTTGAGTCCCAGGGATCGTGGCTACACCTTC.

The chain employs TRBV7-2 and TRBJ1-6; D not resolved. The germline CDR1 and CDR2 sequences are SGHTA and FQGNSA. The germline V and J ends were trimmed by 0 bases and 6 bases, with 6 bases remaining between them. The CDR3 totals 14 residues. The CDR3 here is CASSLAGVNSPLHF. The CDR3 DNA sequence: TGTGCCAGCAGCTTAGCAGGAGTTAATTCACCCCTCCACTTT.

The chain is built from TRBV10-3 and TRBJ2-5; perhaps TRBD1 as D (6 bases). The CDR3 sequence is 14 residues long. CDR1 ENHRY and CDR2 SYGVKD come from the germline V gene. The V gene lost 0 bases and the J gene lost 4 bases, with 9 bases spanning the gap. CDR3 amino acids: CAISESDRSETQYF. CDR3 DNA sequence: TGTGCCATCAGTGAGTCCGACAGGTCAGAGACCCAGTACTTC.

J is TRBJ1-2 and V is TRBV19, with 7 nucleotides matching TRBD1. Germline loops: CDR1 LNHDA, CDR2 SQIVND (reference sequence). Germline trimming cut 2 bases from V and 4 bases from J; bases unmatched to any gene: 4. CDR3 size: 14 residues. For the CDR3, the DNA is TGTGCCAGTAGTATAACAGGGGCCTTCTATGGCTACACCTTC. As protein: CASSITGAFYGYTF.

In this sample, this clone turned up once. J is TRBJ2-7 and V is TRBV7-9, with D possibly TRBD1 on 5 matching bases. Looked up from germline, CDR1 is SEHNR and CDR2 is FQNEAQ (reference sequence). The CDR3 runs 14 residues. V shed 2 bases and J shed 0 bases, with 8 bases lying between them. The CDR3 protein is CASSLRGASYEQYF. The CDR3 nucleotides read TGTGCCAGCAGCTTAAGGGGCGCCTCCTACGAGCAGTACTTC.

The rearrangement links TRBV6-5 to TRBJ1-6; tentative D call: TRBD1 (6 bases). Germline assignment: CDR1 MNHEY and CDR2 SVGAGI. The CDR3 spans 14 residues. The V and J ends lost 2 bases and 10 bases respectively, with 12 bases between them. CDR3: CASSYNGRGSPLHF. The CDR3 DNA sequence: TGTGCCAGCAGTTACAATGGCAGGGGATCACCCCTCCACTTT.

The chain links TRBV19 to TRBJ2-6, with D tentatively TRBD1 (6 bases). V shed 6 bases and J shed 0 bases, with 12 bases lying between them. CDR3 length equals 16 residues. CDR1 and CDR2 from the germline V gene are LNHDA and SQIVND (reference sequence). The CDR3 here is CASRRQERSGANVLTF. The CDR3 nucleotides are TGTGCCAGTAGGAGACAGGAGCGCTCTGGGGCCAACGTCCTGACTTTC.

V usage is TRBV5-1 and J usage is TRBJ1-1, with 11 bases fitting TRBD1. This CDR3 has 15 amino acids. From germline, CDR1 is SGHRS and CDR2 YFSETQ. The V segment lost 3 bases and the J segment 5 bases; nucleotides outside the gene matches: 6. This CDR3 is CASSWTGGGGTEAFF. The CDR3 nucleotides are TGCGCCAGCAGCTGGACAGGGGGCGGCGGGACTGAAGCTTTCTTT.

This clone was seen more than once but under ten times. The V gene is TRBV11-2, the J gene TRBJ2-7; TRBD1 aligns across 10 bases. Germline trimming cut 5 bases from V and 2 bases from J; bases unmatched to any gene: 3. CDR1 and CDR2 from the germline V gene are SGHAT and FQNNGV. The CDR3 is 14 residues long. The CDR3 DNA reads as TGTGCCAGCAGCCAAGGACAGGGGGCCTACGAGCAGTACTTC. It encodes CASSQGQGAYEQYF.

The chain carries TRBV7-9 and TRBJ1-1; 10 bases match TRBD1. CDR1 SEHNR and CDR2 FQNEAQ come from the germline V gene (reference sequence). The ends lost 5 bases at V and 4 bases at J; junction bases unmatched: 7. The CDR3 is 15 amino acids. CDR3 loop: CASSLGTGVFTEAFF. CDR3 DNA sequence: TGTGCCAGCAGCCTCGGGACAGGGGTATTCACTGAAGCTTTCTTT. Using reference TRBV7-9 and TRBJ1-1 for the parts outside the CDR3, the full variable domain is DTGVSQNPRHKITKRGQNVTFRCDPISEHNRLYWYRQTLGQGPEFLTYFQNEAQLEKSRLLSDRFSAERPKGSFSTLEIQRTEQGDSAMYLCASSLGTGVFTEAFFGQGTRLTVV.

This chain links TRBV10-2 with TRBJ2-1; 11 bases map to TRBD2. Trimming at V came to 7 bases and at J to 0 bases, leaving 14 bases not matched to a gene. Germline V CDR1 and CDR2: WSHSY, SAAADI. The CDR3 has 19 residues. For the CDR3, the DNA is TGCGCCAGCATTGTGGGGGCTAGCGGGGGGTTATTCTCCTACAATGAGCAGTTCTTC. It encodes CASIVGASGGLFSYNEQFF.

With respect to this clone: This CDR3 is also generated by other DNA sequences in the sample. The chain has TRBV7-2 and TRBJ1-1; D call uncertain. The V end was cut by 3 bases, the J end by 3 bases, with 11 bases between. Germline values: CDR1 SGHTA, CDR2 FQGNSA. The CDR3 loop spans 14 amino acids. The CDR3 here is CASSLAGVHTEAFF. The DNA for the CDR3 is TGTGCCAGCAGCTTGGCCGGGGTTCACACTGAAGCTTTCTTT.

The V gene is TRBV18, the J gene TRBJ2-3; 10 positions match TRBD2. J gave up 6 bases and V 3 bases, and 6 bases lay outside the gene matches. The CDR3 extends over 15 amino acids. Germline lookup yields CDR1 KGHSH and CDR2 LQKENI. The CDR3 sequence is CASSPSGGPGDTQYF. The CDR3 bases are TGTGCCAGCTCACCTAGCGGGGGGCCGGGGGATACGCAGTATTTT.

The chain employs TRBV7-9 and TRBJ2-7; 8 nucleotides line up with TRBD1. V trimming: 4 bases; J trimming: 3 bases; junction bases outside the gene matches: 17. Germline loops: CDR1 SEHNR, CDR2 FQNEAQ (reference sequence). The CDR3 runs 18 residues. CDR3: CASSSGQGNPQEYYEQYF. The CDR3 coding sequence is TGTGCCAGCAGCTCAGGACAGGGAAACCCCCAAGAATACTACGAGCAGTACTTC.

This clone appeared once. The CDR3 reads CAIRRGAGEGAGELFF. In nucleotides, the CDR3 is TGTGCCATCAGGAGAGGAGCGGGGGAGGGGGCCGGGGAGCTGTTTTTT. The V and J genes are TRBV10-3 and TRBJ2-2; the match to TRBD2 covers 8 bases. CDR1 is ENHRY, CDR2 SYGVKD, per germline. V shed 6 bases, J shed 6 bases, and the junction held 12 bases outside the gene matches. CDR3 length: 16 amino acids.

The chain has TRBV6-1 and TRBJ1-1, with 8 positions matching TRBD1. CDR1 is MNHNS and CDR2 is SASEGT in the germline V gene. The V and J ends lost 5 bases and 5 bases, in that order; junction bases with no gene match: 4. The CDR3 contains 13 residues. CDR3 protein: CASSPQGATEAFF. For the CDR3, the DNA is TGTGCCAGCAGTCCTCAGGGGGCTACTGAAGCTTTCTTT.

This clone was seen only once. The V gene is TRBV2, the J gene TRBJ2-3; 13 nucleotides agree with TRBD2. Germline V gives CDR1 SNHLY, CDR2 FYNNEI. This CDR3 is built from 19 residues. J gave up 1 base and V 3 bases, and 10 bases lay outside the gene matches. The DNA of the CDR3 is TGTGCCAGCAGTGATAAGTATTTCGGACTAGCGGGGGGCACAGATACGCAGTATTTT. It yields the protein CASSDKYFGLAGGTDTQYF.

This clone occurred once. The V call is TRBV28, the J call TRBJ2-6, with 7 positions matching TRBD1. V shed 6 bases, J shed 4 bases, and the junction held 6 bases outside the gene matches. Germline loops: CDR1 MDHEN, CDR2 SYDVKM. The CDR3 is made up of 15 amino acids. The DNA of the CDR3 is TGTGCCAGCAGCCTGACAGGGCGGGGGGCCAACGTCCTGACTTTC. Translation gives CASSLTGRGANVLTF.

CDR3 sequence reads: CASSQVQDSSYEQYF. CDR3 in DNA: TGTGCCAGCAGCCAGGTTCAAGACAGTTCCTACGAGCAGTACTTC. The rearrangement joins TRBV7-9 to TRBJ2-7; D is possibly TRBD1 (5 bases). The germline V gene has CDR1 SEHNR and CDR2 FQNEAQ (reference sequence). CDR3 length equals 15 residues. V lost 5 bases and J lost 1, with 15 bases in between.

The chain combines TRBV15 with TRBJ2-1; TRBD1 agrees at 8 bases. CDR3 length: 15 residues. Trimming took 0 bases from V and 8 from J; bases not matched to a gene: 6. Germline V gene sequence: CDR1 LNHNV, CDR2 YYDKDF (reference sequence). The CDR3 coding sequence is TGTGCCACCAGCAGAGATCCAGGGGGCGAGTATGAGCAGTTCTTC. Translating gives CATSRDPGGEYEQFF.